Presented here are 2 T cell receptor beta chains from one specimen sequenced in a study of identical twins. From the 5' RACE reads, TCRdb called clonotypes with MiXCR, one entry per CDR3 protein. This sample has about 530,000 distinct CDR3 sequences, with about a fifth found just once. The same specimen was also included in a second study, on yellow fever vaccine responses in identical twins.

Sequenced: CD4+ T cells sorted from blood. The receptor source for this set is a woman younger than 35 in good health.

The chain employs TRBV3-1 and TRBJ2-1, with TRBD2 identical over 9 bases. Germline CDR1 LGHDT, CDR2 YNNKEL (reference sequence). With 5 bases clipped from V and 9 bases from J, the junction kept 14 bases outside the gene matches. The CDR3 spans 16 residues. In DNA form, the CDR3 reads TGTGCCAGCAGCTATAGCGGGAGTAAGGGGTCCAGTGAGCAGTTCTTC. Its protein is CASSYSGSKGSSEQFF.

The chain uses TRBV29-1 and TRBJ2-3, with TRBD1 matching over 8 bases. The germline V gene has CDR1 SQVTM and CDR2 ANQGSEA. The V gene end was trimmed by 1 base and the J gene end by 3 bases; junction bases not matched to a gene: 12. CDR3 length: 17 residues. CDR3 sequence (DNA): TGCAGCGTTGAAGTCCTCCCGACAGGGGACGGAACAGATACGCAGTATTTT. Encoded protein: CSVEVLPTGDGTDTQYF.